The 4 T cell receptor beta chains given below trace back to one sample, sequenced in a study of graft-versus-host responses after intestinal transplantation. Their antigens are not known. The protocol was immunoSEQ multiplex PCR, while the TCRdb copy is restricted to in-frame clones and leaves out a portion. The data hold some 130,000 clones, with over 85% observed a single time. Sequencing was performed on unstimulated CD4+ T cells sorted from spleen or lymph node cells, taken before intestinal transplant. The receptors derive from a human donor who received an intestinal transplant.

The V call is TRBV4-2, the J call TRBJ2-1, with TRBD2 identical over 9 bases. Germline V lookup: CDR1 LGHNA, CDR2 YNFKEQ. Trimming removed 5 bases from V and 6 bases from J; junction bases left unmatched: 8. The CDR3 loop spans 15 amino acids. CDR3 region: CASSTRGGDPNEQFF. DNA of the CDR3: TGTGCCAGCAGCACGCGGGGGGGCGATCCCAATGAGCAGTTCTTC.

The chain couples TRBV5-1 to TRBJ2-1; 7 nucleotides match TRBD2. Germline assignment: CDR1 SGHRS and CDR2 YFSETQ. Losses at the gene ends were 2 bases for V and 1 base for J; bases not matched to a gene: 12. The CDR3 has 18 amino acids. CDR3: CASSFFPRGDGSYNEQFF. The CDR3 DNA sequence: TGCGCCAGCAGCTTTTTCCCCCGGGGGGACGGTTCCTACAATGAGCAGTTCTTC.

This chain joins TRBV6-1 and TRBJ2-1; D unclear. The CDR3 covers 16 residues. Germline-derived CDR1 and CDR2 are MNHNS and SASEGT. The V gene lost 0 bases and the J gene lost 2 bases, with 11 bases spanning the gap. CDR3 DNA: TGTGCCAGCAGTGAAGCGCTTCTGGGCGCCTACAATGAGCAGTTCTTC. Its translation is CASSEALLGAYNEQFF.

This rearrangement joins TRBV6-6 to TRBJ1-5, with D maybe TRBD1 (5 bases). V shed 6 bases and J shed 6 bases, with 12 bases lying between them. The V gene's germline CDR1 is MNHNY and CDR2 SVGAGI (reference sequence). CDR3 length: 13 residues. The CDR3 bases are TGTGCCAGCAGCCCACCGGGGGGTCAGCCCCAGCATTTT. It is translated as CASSPPGGQPQHF.